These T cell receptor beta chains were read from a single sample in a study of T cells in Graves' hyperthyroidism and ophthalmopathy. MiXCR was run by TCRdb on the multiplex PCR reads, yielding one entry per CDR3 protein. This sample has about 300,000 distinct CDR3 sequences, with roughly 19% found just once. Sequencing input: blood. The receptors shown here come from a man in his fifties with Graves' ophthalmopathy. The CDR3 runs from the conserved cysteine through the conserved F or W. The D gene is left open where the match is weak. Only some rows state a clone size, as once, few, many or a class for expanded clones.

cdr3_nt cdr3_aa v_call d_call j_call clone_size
TGTGCCAGCAGCCAAGATCTCCTCAATGAGCAGTTCTTC CASSQDLLNEQFF TRBV3-1 NA TRBJ2-1 few
TGTGCCAGCAGCCTCGGGACAGGGAGCGGTTCACCCCTCCACTTT CASSLGTGSGSPLHF TRBV7-9 TRBD1 TRBJ1-6 few
TGTGCCAGCAGCGTCACCCTCGAGGGACGGCCCCAGCATTTT CASSVTLEGRPQHF TRBV9 NA TRBJ1-5 few
TGTGCCAGCACCCAAGGCTTAGCGGGAAACACAGATACGCAGTATTTT CASTQGLAGNTDTQYF TRBV28 TRBD2 TRBJ2-3 many
TGCAGCGTCGGGGGCCCTGCTAGCGGGAGAGAAGCCTACAATGAGCAGTTCTTC CSVGGPASGREAYNEQFF TRBV29-1 TRBD2 TRBJ2-1 NA
TGTGCCAGCAGTGAGTACAGGGGCTCCTACAATGAGCAGTTCTTC CASSEYRGSYNEQFF TRBV6-1 TRBD1 TRBJ2-1 few
TGCGCCAGCACGGCTAGCGGAGCCCCCGGAGATACGCAGTATTTT CASTASGAPGDTQYF TRBV5-1 TRBD2 TRBJ2-3 few
TGTGCCAGCAGCTTCCGGGACACAGAGACCCAGTACTTC CASSFRDTETQYF TRBV7-9 NA TRBJ2-5 NA
TGTGCCAGCAGCGGAGCTGCGGGACAGGCTTTACGTCAGCCCCAGCATTTT CASSGAAGQALRQPQHF TRBV28 TRBD1 TRBJ1-5 many
TGCAGCGTTGTTTTCACTAGCGGTCTAACCTACGAGCAGTACTTC CSVVFTSGLTYEQYF TRBV29-1 TRBD2 TRBJ2-7 NA
TGTGCCAGCAGCTTGGGGAGACAGGCTCGTACAAGCAGTAATTCACCCCTCCACTTT CASSLGRQARTSSNSPLHF TRBV7-8 NA TRBJ1-6 many
TGTGCCACGGAGGGACTAGCGGGAGGCAGTGAGCAGTTCTTC CATEGLAGGSEQFF TRBV28 TRBD2 TRBJ2-1 NA
TGTGCCAGCAGCTCCCGGAGGAAGGACAGGGTGAACACTGAAGCTTTCTTT CASSSRRKDRVNTEAFF TRBV13 TRBD1 TRBJ1-1 NA
TGTGCCAGCAGTTTCCGAGGACAGGAGGCCTACGAGCAGTACTTC CASSFRGQEAYEQYF TRBV27 TRBD1 TRBJ2-7 many
TGTGCCAGCCTAGACGGGACAGGGATGGCTTCGCAAGAGACCCAGTACTTC CASLDGTGMASQETQYF TRBV28 TRBD1 TRBJ2-5 many
TGTGCCAGTAGGGGCCGGGCCTCTCCCCCTGATGAGCAGTTCTTC CASRGRASPPDEQFF TRBV19 NA TRBJ2-1 NA
TGTGCCAGCAGCGAACGGGGGGGAATTGGCACAGATACGCAGTATTTT CASSERGGIGTDTQYF TRBV6-4 TRBD2 TRBJ2-3 NA
TGTGCCAGCAGCCAAGATTCAGGGGAGACCCAGTACTTC CASSQDSGETQYF TRBV3-1 NA TRBJ2-5 NA
TGCGCCAGCAGCCTCGGGACTAGCGGGAGGAACACCGGGGAGCTGTTTTTT CASSLGTSGRNTGELFF TRBV5-1 TRBD2 TRBJ2-2 NA
TGCGCCAGCAGCTTGGTGGACGGAAGCTATGGCTACACCTTC CASSLVDGSYGYTF TRBV5-1 NA TRBJ1-2 NA